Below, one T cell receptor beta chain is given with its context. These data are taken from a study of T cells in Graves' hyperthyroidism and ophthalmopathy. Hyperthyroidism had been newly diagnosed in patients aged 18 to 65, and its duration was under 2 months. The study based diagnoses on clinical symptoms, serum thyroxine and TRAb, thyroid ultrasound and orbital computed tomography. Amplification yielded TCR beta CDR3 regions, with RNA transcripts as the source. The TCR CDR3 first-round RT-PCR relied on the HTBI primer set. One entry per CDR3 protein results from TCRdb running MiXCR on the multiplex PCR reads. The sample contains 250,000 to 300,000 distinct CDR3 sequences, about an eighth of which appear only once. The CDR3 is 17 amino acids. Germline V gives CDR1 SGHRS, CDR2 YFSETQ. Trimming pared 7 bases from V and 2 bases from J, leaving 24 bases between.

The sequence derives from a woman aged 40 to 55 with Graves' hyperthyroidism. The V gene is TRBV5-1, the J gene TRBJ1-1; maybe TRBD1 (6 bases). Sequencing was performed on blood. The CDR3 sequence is CASSRRGRRDVNTEAFF. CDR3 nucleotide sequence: TGCGCCAGCTCCAGGCGGGGGCGAAGGGATGTAAACACTGAAGCTTTCTTT.